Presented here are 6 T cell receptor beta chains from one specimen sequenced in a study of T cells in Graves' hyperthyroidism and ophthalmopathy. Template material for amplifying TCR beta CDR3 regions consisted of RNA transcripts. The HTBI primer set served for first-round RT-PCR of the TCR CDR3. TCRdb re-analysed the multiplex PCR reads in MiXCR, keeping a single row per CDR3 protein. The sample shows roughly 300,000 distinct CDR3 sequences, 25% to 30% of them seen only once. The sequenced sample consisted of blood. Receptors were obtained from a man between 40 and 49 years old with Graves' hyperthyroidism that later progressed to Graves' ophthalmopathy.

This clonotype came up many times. CDR3 in DNA: TGTGCCAGCAGCTTAGTAGGCAGGGATGACGAGCAGTACTTC. Amino acid sequence: CASSLVGRDDEQYF. The chain couples TRBV7-9 to TRBJ2-7; a weak D match, TRBD1 (5 bases). CDR1 and CDR2 (germline): SEHNR, FQNEAQ (reference sequence). Between the trimmed V and J ends, which lost 1 base and 5 bases, there was a span of 12 bases. The CDR3 is made up of 14 amino acids. Full variable domain (rest looked up from reference TRBV7-9 and TRBJ2-7): DTGVSQNPRHKITKRGQNVTFRCDPISEHNRLYWYRQTLGQGPEFLTYFQNEAQLEKSRLLSDRFSAERPKGSFSTLEIQRTEQGDSAMYLCASSLVGRDDEQYFGPGTRLTVT.

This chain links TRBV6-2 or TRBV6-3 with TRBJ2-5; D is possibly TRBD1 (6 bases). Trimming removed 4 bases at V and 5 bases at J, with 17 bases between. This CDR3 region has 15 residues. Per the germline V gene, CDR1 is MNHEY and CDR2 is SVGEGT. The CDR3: CASSLSPYRAETQYF. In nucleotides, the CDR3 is TGTGCCAGCAGTTTATCCCCATACAGGGCGGAGACCCAGTACTTC.

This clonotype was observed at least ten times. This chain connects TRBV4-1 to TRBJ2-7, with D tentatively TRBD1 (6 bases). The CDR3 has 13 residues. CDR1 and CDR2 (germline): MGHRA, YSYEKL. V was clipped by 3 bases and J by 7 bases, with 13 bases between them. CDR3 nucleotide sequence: TGCGCCAGCAGCCATCCTCTAAGGGGGGAGCAGTACTTC. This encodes CASSHPLRGEQYF.

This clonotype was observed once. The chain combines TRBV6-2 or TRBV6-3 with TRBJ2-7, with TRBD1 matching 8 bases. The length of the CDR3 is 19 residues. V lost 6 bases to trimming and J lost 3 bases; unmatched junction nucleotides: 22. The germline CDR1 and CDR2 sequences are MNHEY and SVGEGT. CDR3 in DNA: TGTGCCAGCAGCGCCCGGGACAGGACTACGACAGGACTCAGCTACGAGCAGTACTTC. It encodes CASSARDRTTTGLSYEQYF.

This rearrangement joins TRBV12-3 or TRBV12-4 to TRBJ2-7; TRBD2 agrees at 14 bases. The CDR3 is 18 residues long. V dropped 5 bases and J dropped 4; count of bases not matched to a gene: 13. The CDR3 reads CASSLGTSGRRPPYEQYF. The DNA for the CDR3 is TGTGCCAGCAGTCTCGGGACTAGCGGGAGAAGGCCCCCTTACGAGCAGTACTTC.

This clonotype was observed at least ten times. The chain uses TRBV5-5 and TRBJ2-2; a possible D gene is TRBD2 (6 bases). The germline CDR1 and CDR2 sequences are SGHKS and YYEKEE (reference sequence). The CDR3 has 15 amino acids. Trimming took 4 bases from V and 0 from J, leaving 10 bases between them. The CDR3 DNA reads TGTGCCAGCAGCCCCCCGGGGGCGAACACCGGGGAGCTGTTTTTT. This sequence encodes CASSPPGANTGELFF.